The clone carrying this T cell receptor (beta chain) was detected many times. The antigen is undetermined. This record comes from a study of T-cell memory formation after mild COVID-19. CDR3 length equals 13 residues. The V and J ends lost 1 base and 4 bases respectively, with 8 bases between them. Germline V gene data show CDR1 as SGHRS and CDR2 as YFSETQ. TCRdb re-derived calls from the 5' RACE reads in MiXCR, one entry per CDR3 protein. Altogether more than 300,000 distinct CDR3 sequences are present, around 15% being singletons, with the ten largest covering 21%. Study-level points and caveats: Later expanders leaned CD4+, whereas clones that contracted between day 15 and 85 were balanced CD4/CD8. Memory sampled before infection contained some responding clones, suggesting cross-reactive memory joined.

Source material: PBMCs or a T cell subset sorted from them (not recorded which). V and J are TRBV5-1 and TRBJ1-2, with a possible D match to TRBD1 (5 bases). The clonotype comes from a man between 18 and 35 years old who had mild COVID-19 (a few samples of this study predate the infection). Cell type and time point are not known. DNA of the CDR3: TGCGCCAGCAGCTTGCCGGGACCCTATGGCTACACCTTC. As protein: CASSLPGPYGYTF.